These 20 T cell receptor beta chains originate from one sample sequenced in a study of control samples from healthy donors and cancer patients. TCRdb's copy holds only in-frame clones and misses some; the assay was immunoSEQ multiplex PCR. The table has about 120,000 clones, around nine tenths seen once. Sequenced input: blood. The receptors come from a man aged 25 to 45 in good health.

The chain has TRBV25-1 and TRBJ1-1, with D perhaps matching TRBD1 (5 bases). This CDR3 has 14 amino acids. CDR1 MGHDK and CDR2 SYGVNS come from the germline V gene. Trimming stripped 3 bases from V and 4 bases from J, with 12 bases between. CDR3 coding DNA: TGTGCCAGCAGTGACGCCAGGGTTGGCACTGAAGCTTTCTTT. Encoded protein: CASSDARVGTEAFF.

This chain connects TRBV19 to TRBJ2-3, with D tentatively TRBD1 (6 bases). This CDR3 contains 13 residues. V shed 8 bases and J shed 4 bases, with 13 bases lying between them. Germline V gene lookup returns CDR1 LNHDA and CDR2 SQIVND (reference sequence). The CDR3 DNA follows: TGTGCCAGTTCGCAGGGGTTGGCAGATACGCAGTATTTT. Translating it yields CASSQGLADTQYF.

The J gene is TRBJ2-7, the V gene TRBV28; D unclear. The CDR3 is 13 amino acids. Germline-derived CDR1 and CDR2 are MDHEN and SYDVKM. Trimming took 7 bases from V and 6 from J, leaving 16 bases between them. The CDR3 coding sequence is TGTGCCAGCAACCAAGATTCCAAAGGCGAGCAGTACTTC. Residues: CASNQDSKGEQYF.

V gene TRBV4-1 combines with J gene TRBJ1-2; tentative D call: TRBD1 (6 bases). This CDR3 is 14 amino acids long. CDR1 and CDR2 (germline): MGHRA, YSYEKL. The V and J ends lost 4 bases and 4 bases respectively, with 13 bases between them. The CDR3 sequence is CASSPRQDSYGYTF. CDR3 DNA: TGCGCCAGCAGCCCACGGCAGGACAGCTATGGCTACACCTTC.

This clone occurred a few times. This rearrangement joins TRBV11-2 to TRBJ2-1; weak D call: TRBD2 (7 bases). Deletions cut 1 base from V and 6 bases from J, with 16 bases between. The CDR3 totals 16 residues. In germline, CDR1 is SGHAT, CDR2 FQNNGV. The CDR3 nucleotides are TGTGCCAGCAGCTTAGCGAATGGGGGGGCGGCCAATGAGCAGTTCTTC. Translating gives CASSLANGGAANEQFF.

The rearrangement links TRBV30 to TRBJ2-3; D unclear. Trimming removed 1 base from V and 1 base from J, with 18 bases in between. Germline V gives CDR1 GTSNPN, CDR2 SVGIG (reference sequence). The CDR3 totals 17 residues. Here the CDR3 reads CAWSGLGRSRRTDTQYF. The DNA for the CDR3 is TGTGCCTGGAGTGGCCTCGGCAGGTCCCGTCGCACAGATACGCAGTATTTT.

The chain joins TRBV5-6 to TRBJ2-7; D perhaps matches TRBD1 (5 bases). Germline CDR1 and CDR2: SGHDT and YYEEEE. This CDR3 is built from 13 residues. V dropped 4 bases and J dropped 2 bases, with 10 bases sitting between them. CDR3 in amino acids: CASSATVTYEQYF. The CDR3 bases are TGTGCCAGCAGCGCGACAGTTACCTACGAGCAGTACTTC.

The CDR3 sequence is CAISPGPANTGELFF. As DNA, the CDR3 is TGTGCCATCAGTCCGGGGCCCGCGAACACCGGGGAGCTGTTTTTT. This chain connects TRBV10-3 to TRBJ2-2; perhaps D is TRBD1 or TRBD2 (5 bases each). The germline gives CDR1 ENHRY, CDR2 SYGVKD. The CDR3 covers 15 residues. V was pared by 5 bases and J by 0 bases, with 10 bases between.

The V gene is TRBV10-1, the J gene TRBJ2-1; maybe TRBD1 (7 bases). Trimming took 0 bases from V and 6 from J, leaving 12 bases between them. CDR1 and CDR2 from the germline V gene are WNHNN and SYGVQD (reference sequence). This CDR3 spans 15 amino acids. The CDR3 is CASSESRGAGNEQFF. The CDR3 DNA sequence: TGCGCCAGCAGTGAGTCCAGGGGGGCCGGCAATGAGCAGTTCTTC.

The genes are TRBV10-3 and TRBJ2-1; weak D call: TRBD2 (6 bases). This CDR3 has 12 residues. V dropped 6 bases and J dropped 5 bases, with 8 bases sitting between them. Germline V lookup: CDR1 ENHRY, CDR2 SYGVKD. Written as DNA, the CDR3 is TGTGCCATCAGGGGACTGGACAATGAGCAGTTCTTC. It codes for CAIRGLDNEQFF.

Here the CDR3 reads CASSLAPGQGRHGYTF. CDR3 nucleotide sequence: TGTGCCAGCAGCTTAGCCCCGGGACAGGGAAGACATGGCTACACCTTC. This chain links TRBV7-2 with TRBJ1-2, with 9 bases lining up with TRBD1. The V gene's germline CDR1 is SGHTA and CDR2 FQGNSA. This CDR3 has 16 residues. J lost 6 bases, V lost 0 bases, and 8 bases had no gene match.

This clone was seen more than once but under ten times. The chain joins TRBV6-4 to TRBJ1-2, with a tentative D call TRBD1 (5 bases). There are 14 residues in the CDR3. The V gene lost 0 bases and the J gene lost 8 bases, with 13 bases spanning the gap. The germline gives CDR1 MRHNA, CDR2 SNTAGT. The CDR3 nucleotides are TGTGCCAGCAGTGACTCTGAGGTCGGGGCGGGCTACACCTTC. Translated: CASSDSEVGAGYTF.

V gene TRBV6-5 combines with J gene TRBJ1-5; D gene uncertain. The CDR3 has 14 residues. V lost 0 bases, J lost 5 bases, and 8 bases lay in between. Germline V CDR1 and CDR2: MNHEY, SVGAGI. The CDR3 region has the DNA TGTGCCAGCAGTTACTCGTATGGGGATCAGCCCCAGCATTTT. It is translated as CASSYSYGDQPQHF.

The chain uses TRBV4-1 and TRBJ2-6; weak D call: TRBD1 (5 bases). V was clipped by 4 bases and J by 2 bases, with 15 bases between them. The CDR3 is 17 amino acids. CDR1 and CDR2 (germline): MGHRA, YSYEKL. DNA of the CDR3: TGCGCCAGCAGCCGCCAGGGAATCGGAACTGGGGCCAACGTCCTGACTTTC. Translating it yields CASSRQGIGTGANVLTF.

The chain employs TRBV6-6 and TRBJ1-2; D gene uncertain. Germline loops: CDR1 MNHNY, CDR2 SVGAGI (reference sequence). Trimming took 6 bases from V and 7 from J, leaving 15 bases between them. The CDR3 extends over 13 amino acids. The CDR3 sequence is CASSTRETSGYTF. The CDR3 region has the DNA TGTGCCAGCAGCACCCGAGAAACATCTGGCTACACCTTC.

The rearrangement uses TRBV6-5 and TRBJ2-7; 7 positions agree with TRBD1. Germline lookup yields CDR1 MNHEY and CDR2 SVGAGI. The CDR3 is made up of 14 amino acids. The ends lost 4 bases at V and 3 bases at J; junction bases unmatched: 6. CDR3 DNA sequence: TGTGCCAGCAGTTCCCCTGGGGACAGCTACGAGCAGTACGTC. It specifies CASSSPGDSYEQYV.

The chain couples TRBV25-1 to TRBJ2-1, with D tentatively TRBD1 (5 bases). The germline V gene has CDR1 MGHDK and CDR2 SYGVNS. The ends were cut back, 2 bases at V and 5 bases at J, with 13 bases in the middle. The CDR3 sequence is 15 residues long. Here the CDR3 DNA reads TGTGCCAGCAGTGAAAGAAACAGGAACGACAATGAGCAGTTCTTC. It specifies CASSERNRNDNEQFF.

In nucleotides, the CDR3 is TGTGCCAGCAGTCCCGAAACACTGAACACTGAAGCTTTCTTT. Its translation is CASSPETLNTEAFF. This chain connects TRBV6-6 to TRBJ1-1; D is unclear. This CDR3 has 14 residues. Per germline, CDR1 MNHNY and CDR2 SVGAGI (reference sequence). With 5 bases removed from V and 0 bases from J, the gap between germline ends came to 10 bases.

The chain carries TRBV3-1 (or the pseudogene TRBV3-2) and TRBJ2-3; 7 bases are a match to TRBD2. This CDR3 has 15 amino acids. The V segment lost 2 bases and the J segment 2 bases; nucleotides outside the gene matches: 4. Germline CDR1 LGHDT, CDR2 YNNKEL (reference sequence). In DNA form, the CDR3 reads TGTGCCAGCAGCCAAAGACTAGCTACCACAGATACGCAGTATTTT. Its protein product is CASSQRLATTDTQYF.

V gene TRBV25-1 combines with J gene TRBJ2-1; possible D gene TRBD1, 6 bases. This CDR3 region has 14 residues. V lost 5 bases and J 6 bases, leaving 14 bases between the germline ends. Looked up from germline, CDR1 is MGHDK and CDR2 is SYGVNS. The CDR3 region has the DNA TGTGCCAGCAGTCGGGCAGGGGACCCCAATGAGCAGTTCTTC. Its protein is CASSRAGDPNEQFF.